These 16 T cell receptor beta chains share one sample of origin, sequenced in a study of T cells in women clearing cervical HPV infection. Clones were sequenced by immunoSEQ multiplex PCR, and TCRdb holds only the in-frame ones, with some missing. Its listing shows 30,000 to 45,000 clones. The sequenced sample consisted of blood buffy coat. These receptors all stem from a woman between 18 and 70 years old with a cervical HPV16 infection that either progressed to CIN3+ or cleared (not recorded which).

The CDR3 region is CASSLMDRKRELWYEQYF. CDR3 DNA, as far as it was read: TGTGCCAGCAGCTTAATGGATCGGAAGCGGGAGTTGTGGTACGAG. The chain employs TRBV7-3 and TRBJ2-7; 8 nucleotides align to TRBD2. Read data end 3 residues before the CDR3 end; the end is taken from the germline J gene. CDR1 SGHTA and CDR2 FQGTGA come from the germline V gene. The CDR3 contains 18 residues. V dropped 1 base and J dropped 4; count of bases not matched to a gene: 15.

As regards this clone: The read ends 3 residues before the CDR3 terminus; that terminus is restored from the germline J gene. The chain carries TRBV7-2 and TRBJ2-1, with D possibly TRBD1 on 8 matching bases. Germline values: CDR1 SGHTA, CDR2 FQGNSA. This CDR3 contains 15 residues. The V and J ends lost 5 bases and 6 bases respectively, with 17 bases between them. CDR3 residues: CASSARQGRVNEQFF. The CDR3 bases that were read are TGTGCCAGCAGCGCACGACAGGGGAGGGTCAATGAG.

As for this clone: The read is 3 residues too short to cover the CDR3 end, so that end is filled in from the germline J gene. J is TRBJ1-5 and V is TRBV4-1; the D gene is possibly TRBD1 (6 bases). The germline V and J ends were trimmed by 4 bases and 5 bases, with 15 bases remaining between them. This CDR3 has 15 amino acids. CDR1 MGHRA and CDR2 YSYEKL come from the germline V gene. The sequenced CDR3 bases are TGCGCCAGCAGCCCAGGTCAGGGGCAGGATCAGCCC. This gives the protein CASSPGQGQDQP. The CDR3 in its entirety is CASSPGQGQDQPQHF.

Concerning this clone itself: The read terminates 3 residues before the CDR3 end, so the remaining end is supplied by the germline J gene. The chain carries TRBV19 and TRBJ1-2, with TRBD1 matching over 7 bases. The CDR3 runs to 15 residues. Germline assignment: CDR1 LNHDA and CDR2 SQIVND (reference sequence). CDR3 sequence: CASSNRQGDLRGYTF. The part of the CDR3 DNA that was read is TGTGCCAGTAGTAACAGGCAGGGGGATCTACGGGGC.

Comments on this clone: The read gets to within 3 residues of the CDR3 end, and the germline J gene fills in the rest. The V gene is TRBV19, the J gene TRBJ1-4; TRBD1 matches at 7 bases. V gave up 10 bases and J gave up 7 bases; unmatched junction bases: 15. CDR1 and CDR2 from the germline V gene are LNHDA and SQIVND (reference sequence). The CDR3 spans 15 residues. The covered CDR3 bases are TGTGCCACCTCTTCCCCGACAGGGTGGGGTGAAAAA. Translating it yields CATSSPTGWGEK. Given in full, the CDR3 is CATSSPTGWGEKLFF.

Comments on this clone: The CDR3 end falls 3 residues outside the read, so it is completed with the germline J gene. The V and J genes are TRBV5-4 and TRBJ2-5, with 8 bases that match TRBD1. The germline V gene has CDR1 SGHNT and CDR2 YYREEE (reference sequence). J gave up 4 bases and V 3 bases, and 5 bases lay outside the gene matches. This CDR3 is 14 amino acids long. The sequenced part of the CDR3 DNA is TGTGCCAGCAGCTCCCGGACAGGGAGAGAGACC. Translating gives CASSSRTGRET. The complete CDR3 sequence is CASSSRTGRETQYF.

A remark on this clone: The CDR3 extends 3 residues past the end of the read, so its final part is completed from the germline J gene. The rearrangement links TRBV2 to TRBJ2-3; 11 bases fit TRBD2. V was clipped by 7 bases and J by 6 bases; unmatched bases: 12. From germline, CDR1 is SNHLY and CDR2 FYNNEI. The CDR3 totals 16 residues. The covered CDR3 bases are TGTGCCAGCACCCTTCGATTGACTAGCGGGGCGGATACG. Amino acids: CASTLRLTSGADT. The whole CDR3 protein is CASTLRLTSGADTQYF.

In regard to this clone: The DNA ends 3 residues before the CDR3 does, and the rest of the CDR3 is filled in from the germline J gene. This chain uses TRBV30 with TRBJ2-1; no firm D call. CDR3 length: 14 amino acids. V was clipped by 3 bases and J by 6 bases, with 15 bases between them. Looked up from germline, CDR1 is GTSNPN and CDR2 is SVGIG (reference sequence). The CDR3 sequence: CAWSYDLESNEQFF. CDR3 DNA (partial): TGTGCCTGGAGCTACGACTTGGAATCCAATGAG.

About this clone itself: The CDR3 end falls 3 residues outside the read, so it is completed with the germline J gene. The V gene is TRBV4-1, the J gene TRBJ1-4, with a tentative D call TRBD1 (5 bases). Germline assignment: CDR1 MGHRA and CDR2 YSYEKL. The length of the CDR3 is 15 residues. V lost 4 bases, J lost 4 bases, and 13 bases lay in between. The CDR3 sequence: CASSPAGRDNEKLFF. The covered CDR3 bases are TGCGCCAGCAGCCCAGCAGGGCGCGATAATGAAAAA.

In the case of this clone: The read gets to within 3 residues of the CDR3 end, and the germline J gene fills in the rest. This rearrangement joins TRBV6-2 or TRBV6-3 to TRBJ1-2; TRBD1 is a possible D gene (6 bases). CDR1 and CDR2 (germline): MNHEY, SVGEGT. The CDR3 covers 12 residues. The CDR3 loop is CASRYRAEGYTF. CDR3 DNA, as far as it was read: TGTGCCAGCAGATACAGGGCTGAGGGC.

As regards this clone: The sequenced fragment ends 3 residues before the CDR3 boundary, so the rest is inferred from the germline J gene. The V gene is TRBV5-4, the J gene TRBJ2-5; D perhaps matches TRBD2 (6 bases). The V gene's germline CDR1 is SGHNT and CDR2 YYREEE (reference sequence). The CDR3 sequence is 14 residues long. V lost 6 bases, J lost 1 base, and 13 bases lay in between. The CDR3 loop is CASMPGLLQETQYF. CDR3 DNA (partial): TGTGCCAGCATGCCGGGACTCCTCCAAGAGACC.

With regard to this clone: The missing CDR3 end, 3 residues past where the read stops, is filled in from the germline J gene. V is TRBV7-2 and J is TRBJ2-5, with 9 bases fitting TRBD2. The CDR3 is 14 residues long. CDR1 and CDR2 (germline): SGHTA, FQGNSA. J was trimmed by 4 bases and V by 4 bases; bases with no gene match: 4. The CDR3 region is CASSSGLARETQYF. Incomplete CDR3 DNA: TGTGCCAGCAGCTCAGGACTAGCGCGAGAGACC.

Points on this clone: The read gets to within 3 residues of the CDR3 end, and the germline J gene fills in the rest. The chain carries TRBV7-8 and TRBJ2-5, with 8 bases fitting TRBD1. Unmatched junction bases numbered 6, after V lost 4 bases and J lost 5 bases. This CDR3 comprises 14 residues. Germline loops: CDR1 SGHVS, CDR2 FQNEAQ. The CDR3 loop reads CASSSGQGYETQYF. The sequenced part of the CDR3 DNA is TGTGCCAGCAGCTCAGGACAGGGCTACGAGACC.

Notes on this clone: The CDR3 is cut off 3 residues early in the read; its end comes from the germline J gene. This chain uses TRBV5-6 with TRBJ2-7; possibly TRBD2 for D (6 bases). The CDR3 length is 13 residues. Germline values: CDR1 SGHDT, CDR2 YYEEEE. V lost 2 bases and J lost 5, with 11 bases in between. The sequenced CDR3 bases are TGTGCCAGCAGCTTTTTAGCGGCCAACGAG. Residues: CASSFLAANE. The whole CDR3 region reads CASSFLAANEQYF.

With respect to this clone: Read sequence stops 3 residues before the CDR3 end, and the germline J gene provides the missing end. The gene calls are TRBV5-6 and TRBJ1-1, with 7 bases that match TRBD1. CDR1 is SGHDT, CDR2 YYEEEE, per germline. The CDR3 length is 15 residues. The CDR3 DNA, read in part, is TGTGCCAGCAGCTTGAGGGCGGGACAGAGATACAAA. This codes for CASSLRAGQRYK. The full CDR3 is CASSLRAGQRYKAFF.

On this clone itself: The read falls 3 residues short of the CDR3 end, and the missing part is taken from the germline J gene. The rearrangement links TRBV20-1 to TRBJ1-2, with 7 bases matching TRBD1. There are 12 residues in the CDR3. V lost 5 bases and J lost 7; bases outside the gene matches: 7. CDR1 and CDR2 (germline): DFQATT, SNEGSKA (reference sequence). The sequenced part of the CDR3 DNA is TGCAGTGCTCCCGACAGGGTGGGTGGC. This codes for CSAPDRVGG. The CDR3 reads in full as CSAPDRVGGYTF.